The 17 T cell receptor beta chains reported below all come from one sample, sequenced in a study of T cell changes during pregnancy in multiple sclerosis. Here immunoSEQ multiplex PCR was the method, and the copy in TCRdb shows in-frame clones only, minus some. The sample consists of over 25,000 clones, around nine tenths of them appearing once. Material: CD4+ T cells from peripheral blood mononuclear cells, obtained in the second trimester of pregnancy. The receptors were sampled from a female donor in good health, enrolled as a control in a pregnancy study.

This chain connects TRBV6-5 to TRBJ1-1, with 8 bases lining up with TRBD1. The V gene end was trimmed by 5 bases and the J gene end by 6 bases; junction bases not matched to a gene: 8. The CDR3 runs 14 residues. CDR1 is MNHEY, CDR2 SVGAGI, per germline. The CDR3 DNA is TGTGCCAGCAGTCTCCAGGGGGCTGGCCCTGAAGCTTTCTTT. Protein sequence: CASSLQGAGPEAFF.

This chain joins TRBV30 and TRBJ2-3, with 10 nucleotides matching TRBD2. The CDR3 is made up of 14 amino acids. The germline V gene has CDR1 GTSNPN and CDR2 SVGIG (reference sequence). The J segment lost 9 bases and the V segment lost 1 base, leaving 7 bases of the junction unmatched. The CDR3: CAWSALAGSGTQYF. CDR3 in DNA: TGTGCCTGGAGTGCACTAGCGGGGTCAGGCACGCAGTATTTT.

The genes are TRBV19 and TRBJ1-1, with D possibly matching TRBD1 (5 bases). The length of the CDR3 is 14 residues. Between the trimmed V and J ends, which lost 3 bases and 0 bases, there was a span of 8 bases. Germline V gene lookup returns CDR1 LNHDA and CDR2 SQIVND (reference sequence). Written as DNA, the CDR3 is TGTGCCAGTAGTATCCGACAGATGAACACTGAAGCTTTCTTT. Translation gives CASSIRQMNTEAFF.

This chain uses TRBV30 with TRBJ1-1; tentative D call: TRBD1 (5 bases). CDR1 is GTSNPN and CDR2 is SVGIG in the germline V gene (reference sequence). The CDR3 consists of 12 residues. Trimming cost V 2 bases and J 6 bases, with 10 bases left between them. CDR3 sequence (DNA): TGTGCCTGGAGTCAGGGTGCGGCTGAAGCTTTCTTT. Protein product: CAWSQGAAEAFF.

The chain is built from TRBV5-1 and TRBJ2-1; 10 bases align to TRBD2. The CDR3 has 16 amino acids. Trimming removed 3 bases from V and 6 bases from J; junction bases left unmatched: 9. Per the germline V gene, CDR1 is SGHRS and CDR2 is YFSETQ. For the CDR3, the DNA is TGCGCCAGCAGCTCATCTCTAGCGGGGGTCATCAATGAGCAGTTCTTC. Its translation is CASSSSLAGVINEQFF.

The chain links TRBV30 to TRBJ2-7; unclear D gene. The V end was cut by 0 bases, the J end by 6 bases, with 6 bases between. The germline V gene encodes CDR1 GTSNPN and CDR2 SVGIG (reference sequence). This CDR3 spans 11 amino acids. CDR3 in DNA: TGTGCCTGGAGTGTAGTCGGCGAGCAGTACTTC. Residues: CAWSVVGEQYF.

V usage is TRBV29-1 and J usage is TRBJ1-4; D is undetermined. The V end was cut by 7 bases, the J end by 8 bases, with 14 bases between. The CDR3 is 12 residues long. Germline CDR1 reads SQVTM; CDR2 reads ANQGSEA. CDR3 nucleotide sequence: TGCAGCGGGAGGCCCTCGGGGGAAAAACTGTTTTTT. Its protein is CSGRPSGEKLFF.

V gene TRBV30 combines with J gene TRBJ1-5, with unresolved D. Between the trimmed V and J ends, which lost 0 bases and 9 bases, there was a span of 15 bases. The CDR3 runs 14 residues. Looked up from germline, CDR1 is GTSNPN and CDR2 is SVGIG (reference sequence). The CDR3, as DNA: TGTGCCTGGAGTGTGGTTTCGGCACGGGGGCCCCAGCATTTT. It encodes CAWSVVSARGPQHF.

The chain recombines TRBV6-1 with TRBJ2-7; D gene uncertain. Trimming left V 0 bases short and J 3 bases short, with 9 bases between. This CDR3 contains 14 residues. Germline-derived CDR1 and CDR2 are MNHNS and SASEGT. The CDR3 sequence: CASSEARGHYEQYF. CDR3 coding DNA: TGTGCCAGCAGTGAAGCCAGAGGTCACTACGAGCAGTACTTC.

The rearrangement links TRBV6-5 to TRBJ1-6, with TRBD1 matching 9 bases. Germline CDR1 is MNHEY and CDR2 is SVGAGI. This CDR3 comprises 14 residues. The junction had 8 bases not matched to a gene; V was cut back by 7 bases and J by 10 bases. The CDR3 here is CASTWDRERSPLHF. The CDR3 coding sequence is TGTGCCAGCACGTGGGACAGGGAAAGGTCACCCCTCCACTTT.

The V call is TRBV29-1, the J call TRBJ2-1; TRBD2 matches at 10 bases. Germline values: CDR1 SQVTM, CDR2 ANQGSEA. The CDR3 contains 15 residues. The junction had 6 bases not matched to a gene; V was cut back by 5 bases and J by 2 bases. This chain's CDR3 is CSVLGLASTYNEQFF. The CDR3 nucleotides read TGCAGCGTTTTGGGACTAGCGAGCACCTACAATGAGCAGTTCTTC.

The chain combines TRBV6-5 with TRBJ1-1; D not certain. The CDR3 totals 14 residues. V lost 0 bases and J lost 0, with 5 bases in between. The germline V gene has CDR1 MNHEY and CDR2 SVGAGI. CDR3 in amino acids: CASSYSSLNTEAFF. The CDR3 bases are TGTGCCAGCAGTTACTCCAGTTTGAACACTGAAGCTTTCTTT.

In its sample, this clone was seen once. DNA of the CDR3: TGTGCCAGCACTCTCCCCGGACTTAGCAATCAGCCCCAGCATTTT. As protein: CASTLPGLSNQPQHF. The chain combines TRBV6-6 with TRBJ1-5, with D unclear. With 7 bases removed from V and 0 bases from J, the gap between germline ends came to 13 bases. The germline V gene encodes CDR1 MNHNY and CDR2 SVGAGI (reference sequence). CDR3 length: 15 residues.

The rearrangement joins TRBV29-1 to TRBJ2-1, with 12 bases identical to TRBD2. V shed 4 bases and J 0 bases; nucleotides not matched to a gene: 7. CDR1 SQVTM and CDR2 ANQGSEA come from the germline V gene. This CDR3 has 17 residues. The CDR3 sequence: CSVGPGLAGSSYNEQFF. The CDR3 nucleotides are TGCAGCGTTGGCCCGGGACTAGCGGGTTCCTCCTACAATGAGCAGTTCTTC.

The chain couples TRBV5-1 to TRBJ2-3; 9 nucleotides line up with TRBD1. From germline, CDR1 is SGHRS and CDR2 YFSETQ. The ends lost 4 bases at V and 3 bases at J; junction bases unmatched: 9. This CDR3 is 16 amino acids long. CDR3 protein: CASSPQQGARTDTQYF. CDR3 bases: TGCGCCAGCAGCCCCCAACAGGGGGCCCGGACAGATACGCAGTATTTT.

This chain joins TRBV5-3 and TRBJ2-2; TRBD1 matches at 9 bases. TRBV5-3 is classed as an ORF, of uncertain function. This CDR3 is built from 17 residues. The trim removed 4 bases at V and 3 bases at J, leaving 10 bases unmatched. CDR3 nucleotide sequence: TGTGCCAGAAGCCAACCCTACAGGGGGCAGGACACCGGGGAGCTGTTTTTT. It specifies CARSQPYRGQDTGELFF.

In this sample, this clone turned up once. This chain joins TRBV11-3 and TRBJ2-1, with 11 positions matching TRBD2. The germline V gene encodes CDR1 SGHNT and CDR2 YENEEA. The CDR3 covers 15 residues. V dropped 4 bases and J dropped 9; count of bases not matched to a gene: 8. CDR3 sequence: CASSSIAGGSVEQFF. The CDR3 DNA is TGTGCCAGCAGCTCGATAGCGGGGGGGAGTGTTGAGCAGTTCTTC.